Given below is one T cell receptor beta chain in context. Its target is unknown. The PCR had 60 Vbeta and 13 Jbeta primers. Clones were sequenced by immunoSEQ multiplex PCR, and TCRdb holds only the in-frame ones, with some missing. This table has approximately 210,000 clones, more than 75% appearing once. This entry belongs to a study of cytomegalovirus exposure and HLA in healthy donors. General study findings and limits: Reports described diagnosis of cytomegalovirus status by the classifier as highly specific and sensitive.

CDR1 SGHRS and CDR2 YFSETQ come from the germline V gene. The CDR3 consists of 13 residues. The V and J ends lost 0 bases and 8 bases respectively, with 11 bases between them. The sample comprised PBMCs. This clonotype originated in a woman aged 50 to 60 in good health and CMV-seronegative. The chain couples TRBV5-1 to TRBJ1-2; D may be TRBD1 (5 bases). The CDR3 loop reads CASSLEGLWGYTF. Here the CDR3 DNA reads TGCGCCAGCAGCTTGGAGGGGCTATGGGGCTACACCTTC.